The 15 T cell receptor beta chains below were found in one sample sequenced in a study of response to subunit inactivated influenza vaccine. TCRdb analysed the RT-PCR reads with MiXCR anew, one entry per CDR3 protein. The top ten hold around 7.3% of the sample, which has approximately 700,000 distinct CDR3 sequences, about 14% seen once. Sequencing was performed on PBMCs from blood, taken approximately 15 days before vaccination. Receptor source: a man aged 50 to 60 who received an inactivated influenza vaccine.

This clonotype turned up a few times. The chain has TRBV28 and TRBJ2-4; possibly TRBD1 or TRBD2 for D (5 bases each). Between the trimmed V and J ends, which lost 6 bases and 1 base, there was a span of 13 bases. This CDR3 contains 15 residues. Germline V gene sequence: CDR1 MDHEN, CDR2 SYDVKM. CDR3 region: CASRAPEGAKNIQYF. CDR3 in DNA: TGTGCCAGCAGAGCCCCTGAGGGGGCCAAAAACATTCAGTACTTC.

This clonotype showed up many times. This chain links TRBV7-7 with TRBJ2-3, with D possibly being TRBD2 (5 bases). This CDR3 has 14 residues. Germline V gene data show CDR1 as SSHAT and CDR2 as FNYEAQ (reference sequence). Trimming stripped 0 bases from V and 4 bases from J, with 8 bases between. CDR3: CASSLAGVADTQYF. DNA for the CDR3: TGTGCCAGCAGCTTAGCGGGAGTGGCAGATACGCAGTATTTT.

J is TRBJ2-2 and V is TRBV4-3; 9 bases are shared with TRBD2. The CDR3 has 15 residues. Unmatched junction bases numbered 7, after V lost 5 bases and J lost 6 bases. CDR1 and CDR2 (germline): LGHNA, YSLEER. The CDR3, as DNA: TGCGCCAGCAGCATCTCCGGGACTAGCCCCGGGGAGCTGTTTTTT. Translated: CASSISGTSPGELFF.

Only a few counts were recorded for this clonotype. CDR3 loop: CASSLTGFETQYF. CDR3 bases: TGCGCCAGCAGCCTGACAGGGTTCGAGACCCAGTACTTC. V gene TRBV4-1 combines with J gene TRBJ2-5, with 7 nucleotides matching TRBD1. Unmatched junction bases numbered 4, after V lost 4 bases and J lost 5 bases. CDR1 is MGHRA and CDR2 is YSYEKL in the germline V gene. This CDR3 region has 13 residues.

The rearrangement links TRBV4-3 to TRBJ2-5; 8 nucleotides line up with TRBD2. Germline CDR1 reads LGHNA; CDR2 reads YSLEER. V lost 4 bases, J lost 1 base, and 11 bases stayed unmatched. The CDR3 extends over 17 amino acids. The CDR3 region has the DNA TGCGCCAGCAGCCCAGAGGGGGTAGCGGGGACCCAAGAGACCCAGTACTTC. It codes for CASSPEGVAGTQETQYF.

This clonotype was seen a handful of times. This rearrangement joins TRBV7-2 to TRBJ2-1, with D uncertain. This CDR3 region has 15 residues. Germline V lookup: CDR1 SGHTA, CDR2 FQGNSA. Trimming removed 3 bases from V and 9 bases from J, with 18 bases in between. The DNA of the CDR3 is TGTGCCAGCAGCTTTCGTACAAAGAGTAATGGTGAGCAGTTCTTC. Amino acid sequence: CASSFRTKSNGEQFF.

Many counts were recorded for this clonotype. The rearrangement uses TRBV7-2 and TRBJ1-1; 9 bases match TRBD1. This CDR3 region has 15 residues. V gave up 0 bases and J gave up 7 bases; unmatched junction bases: 6. Germline CDR1 is SGHTA and CDR2 is FQGNSA. CDR3 in amino acids: CASSLAPGTGSEAFF. The CDR3 DNA is TGTGCCAGCAGCTTAGCGCCTGGGACAGGGAGTGAAGCTTTCTTT.

This clonotype was recorded a few times. The J gene is TRBJ1-3, the V gene TRBV5-1; TRBD1 is a possible D gene (5 bases). The CDR3 covers 14 residues. Looked up from germline, CDR1 is SGHRS and CDR2 is YFSETQ. V was clipped by 4 bases and J by 3 bases, with 11 bases between them. CDR3 sequence reads: CASSNRDGGNTIYF. CDR3 DNA: TGCGCCAGCAGCAACCGGGACGGTGGAAACACCATATATTTT.

This clonotype was detected only a few times. This chain uses TRBV12-3 or TRBV12-4 with TRBJ2-6, with TRBD1 as a possible D gene (6 bases). Trimming took 5 bases from V and 0 from J, leaving 17 bases between them. The CDR3 spans 18 residues. CDR3: CASSQETGHSSGANVLTF. The CDR3 region has the DNA TGTGCCAGCAGTCAGGAGACAGGCCACAGCTCTGGGGCCAACGTCCTGACTTTC.

The chain carries TRBV7-2 and TRBJ1-1; 8 nucleotides match TRBD1. CDR1 and CDR2 from the germline V gene are SGHTA and FQGNSA. V gave up 4 bases and J gave up 1 base; unmatched junction bases: 5. The CDR3 spans 15 residues. The CDR3 DNA reads as TGTGCCAGCAGCTCGACAGGGGTTTGGAACACTGAAGCTTTCTTT. Protein sequence: CASSSTGVWNTEAFF.

This clonotype was recorded at least ten times. The chain recombines TRBV28 with TRBJ2-7; no clear D gene. CDR3 length: 10 residues. Germline assignment: CDR1 MDHEN and CDR2 SYDVKM. Between the trimmed V and J ends, which lost 8 bases and 3 bases, there was a span of 5 bases. The CDR3 nucleotides read TGTGCCAGCGGCGGCTACGAGCAGTACTTC. It yields the protein CASGGYEQYF.

The rearrangement joins TRBV15 to TRBJ1-2; D might be TRBD1 (5 bases). CDR1 is LNHNV and CDR2 is YYDKDF in the germline V gene (reference sequence). Between the trimmed V and J ends, which lost 3 bases and 0 bases, there was a span of 11 bases. The length of the CDR3 is 15 residues. CDR3 sequence: CATSSRDLSNYGYTF. CDR3 bases: TGTGCCACCAGCAGTCGGGACCTTTCTAACTATGGCTACACCTTC.

The V call is TRBV7-9, the J call TRBJ2-7; TRBD1 aligns across 7 bases. The germline gives CDR1 SEHNR, CDR2 FQNEAQ (reference sequence). The CDR3 has 13 amino acids. J gave up 3 bases and V 4 bases, and 3 bases lay outside the gene matches. The DNA for the CDR3 is TGTGCCAGCAGCTCCGGGGACAGCTACGAGCAGTACTTC. This gives the protein CASSSGDSYEQYF.

This clonotype has only a few counts. The chain carries TRBV27 and TRBJ1-1, with 7 bases aligning to TRBD1. Germline V gives CDR1 MNHEY, CDR2 SMNVEV (reference sequence). Trimming removed 4 bases from V and 10 bases from J; junction bases left unmatched: 9. The CDR3 is 13 residues long. This CDR3 is CASSSGQVFRAFF. DNA for the CDR3: TGTGCCAGCAGTTCCGGACAGGTATTTCGAGCTTTCTTT.

This clonotype has only a few counts. The chain is built from TRBV20-1 and TRBJ2-5; 9 positions agree with TRBD2. V shed 2 bases and J 5 bases; nucleotides not matched to a gene: 3. The CDR3 has 13 residues. Germline assignment: CDR1 DFQATT and CDR2 SNEGSKA (reference sequence). The CDR3 DNA reads TGCAGTGCTAGACTAGCGGGGCAGGAGACCCAGTACTTC. This translates into CSARLAGQETQYF.